This T cell receptor (beta chain) derives from a study of CD8 T cells in ankylosing spondylitis. Study-wide points: Disease-associated clones were reportedly significantly overrepresented in matched ankylosing spondylitis synovial fluid. Disease-associated clonotypes exhibited CD8+ identity and were relatively infrequent in peripheral blood. Seemingly characteristic of ankylosing spondylitis blood was a TCR beta motif consisting of roughly 8 highly homologous variants.

As to this clonotype: Its antigen is not identified.

The germline V gene encodes CDR1 SEHNR and CDR2 FQNEAQ (reference sequence). Trimming stripped 2 bases from V and 5 bases from J, with 12 bases between. The CDR3 length is 14 residues. Libraries for TCR beta were made by quantitative 5'-RACE with molecular barcodes. TCRdb re-called the 5' RACE reads with MiXCR, one entry per CDR3 protein. The sample has roughly 100,000 distinct CDR3 sequences; about 24% are singletons. This chain connects TRBV7-9 to TRBJ1-2, with D uncertain. The receptor was derived from a male donor with ankylosing spondylitis. Source material: synovial fluid, either unsorted or a sorted T cell fraction (not recorded which). CDR3 sequence reads: CASSLIGMEYGYTF. The CDR3 DNA reads as TGTGCCAGCAGCTTAATTGGAATGGAATATGGCTACACCTTC.